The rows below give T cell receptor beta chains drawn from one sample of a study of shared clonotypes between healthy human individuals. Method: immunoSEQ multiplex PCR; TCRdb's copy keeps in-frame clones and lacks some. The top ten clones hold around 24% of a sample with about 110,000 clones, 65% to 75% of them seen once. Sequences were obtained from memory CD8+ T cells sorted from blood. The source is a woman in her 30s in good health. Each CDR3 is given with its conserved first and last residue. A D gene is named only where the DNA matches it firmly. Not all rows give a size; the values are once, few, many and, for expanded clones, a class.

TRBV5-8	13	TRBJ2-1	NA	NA	TGTGCCAGCACCACTGGAGGGGGTAATGAGCAGTTCTTC	CASTTGGGNEQFF
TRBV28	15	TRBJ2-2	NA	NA	TGTGCCAGCAGTTTTTCCCCAGGGGACACCGGGGAGCTGTTTTTT	CASSFSPGDTGELFF
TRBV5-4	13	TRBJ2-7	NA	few	TGTGCCAGCAGCTTGGCTCCACAGCTCGAGCAGTACTTC	CASSLAPQLEQYF
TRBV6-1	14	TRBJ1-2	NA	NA	TGTGCCAGCACCCCTGGGGGCCCGTTATATGGCTACACCTTC	CASTPGGPLYGYTF
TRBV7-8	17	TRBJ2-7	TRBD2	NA	TGTGCCAGCAGCTTAGTTTCGGTGGCGGGAGTCGGCTACGAGCAGTACTTC	CASSLVSVAGVGYEQYF
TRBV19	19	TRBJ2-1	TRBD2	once	TGTGCCAGTTGTGTATCTGGTGGCGGGAGGCCTGATCCCTACAATGAGCAGTTCTTC	CASCVSGGGRPDPYNEQFF
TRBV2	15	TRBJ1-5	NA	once	TGTGCCAGCAGTGAAGCTAGCAGCCTCAATCAGCCCCAGCATTTT	CASSEASSLNQPQHF
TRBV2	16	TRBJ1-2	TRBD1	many	TGTGCCAGCAGTTTAGGGGGCAGGGCAGCTAACTATGGCTACACCTTC	CASSLGGRAANYGYTF
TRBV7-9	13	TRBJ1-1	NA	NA	TGTGCCAGCAGCTTAGGGACTCCCAGCCCAGCTTTCTTT	CASSLGTPSPAFF
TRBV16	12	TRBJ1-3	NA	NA	TGTGCCAGCAGCCAAGCCGGAAACACCATATATTTT	CASSQAGNTIYF
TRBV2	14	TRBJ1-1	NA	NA	TGTGCCAGCAGCCAAGGACAGAGGAACACTGAAGCTTTCTTT	CASSQGQRNTEAFF
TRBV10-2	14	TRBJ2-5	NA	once	TGCGCCAGCAGAGTAGCGGAGGGGCAAGAGACCCAGTACTTC	CASRVAEGQETQYF
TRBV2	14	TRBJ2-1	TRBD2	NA	TGTGCCAGCGGTCTAGCGGGAGGGTACAATGAGCAGTTCTTC	CASGLAGGYNEQFF
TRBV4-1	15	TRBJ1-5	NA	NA	TGCGCCAGCAGCCAAGGGAGCGGGAGCAATCAGCCCCAGCATTTT	CASSQGSGSNQPQHF
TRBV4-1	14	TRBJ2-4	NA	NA	TGCGCCAGCAGCCAATGGACCGGGACACCCATTCAGTACTTC	CASSQWTGTPIQYF
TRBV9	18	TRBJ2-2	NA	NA	TGTGCCAGCAGCGTAGCTGTGAACCCCAAGGTGGGCACCGGGGAGCTGTTTTTT	CASSVAVNPKVGTGELFF
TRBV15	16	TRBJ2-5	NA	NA	TGTGCCACCAGCAGAGTGGGAGCGGGCAAACAAGAGACCCAGTACTTC	CATSRVGAGKQETQYF
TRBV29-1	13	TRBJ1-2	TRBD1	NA	TGCAGCGTCGTCACCAGGGGGGGCTATGGCTACACCTTC	CSVVTRGGYGYTF
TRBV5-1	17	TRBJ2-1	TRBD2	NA	TGCGCCAGCAGCTTGGGGGCTGGGAGCGGGATTAACAATGAGCAGTTCTTC	CASSLGAGSGINNEQFF
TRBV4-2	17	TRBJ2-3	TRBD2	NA	TGTGCCAGCAGCCAAGTCCTAGCGGGAGGTGTCGCAGATACGCAGTATTTT	CASSQVLAGGVADTQYF
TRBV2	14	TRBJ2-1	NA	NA	TGTGCCAGCAGTCCAGAGACTAGTGGGAATGAGCAGTTCTTC	CASSPETSGNEQFF
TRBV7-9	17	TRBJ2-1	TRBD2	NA	TGTGCCAGCAGCCCTAAAAGACTAGCGGGAGGATACAATGAGCAGTTCTTC	CASSPKRLAGGYNEQFF
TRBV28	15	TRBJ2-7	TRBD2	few	TGTGCCAGCAGTTTTTGGACTAGCGGGAGCACCGAGCAGTACTTC	CASSFWTSGSTEQYF
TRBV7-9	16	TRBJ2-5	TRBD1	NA	TGTGCCAGCAGCCGAACCGGGACAGGGGTGCAAGAGACCCAGTACTTC	CASSRTGTGVQETQYF
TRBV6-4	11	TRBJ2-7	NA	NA	TGTGCCAGCAGTCCCTCCTACGAGCAGTACTTC	CASSPSYEQYF
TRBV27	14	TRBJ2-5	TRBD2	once	TGTGCCAGCAGCAATCTAGGGGTAAGGCGGGAGCAGTACTTC	CASSNLGVRREQYF
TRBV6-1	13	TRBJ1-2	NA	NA	TGTGCCAGCAGTGAAGCTATCGGACTTGGCTACACCTTC	CASSEAIGLGYTF
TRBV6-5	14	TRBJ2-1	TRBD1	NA	TGTGCCAGCAGTGTTTCGGGACAGGGACTTGAGCAGTTCTTC	CASSVSGQGLEQFF
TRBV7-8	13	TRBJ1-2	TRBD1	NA	TGTGCCAGCAGCAGGACAGGGAACTATGGCTACACCTTC	CASSRTGNYGYTF
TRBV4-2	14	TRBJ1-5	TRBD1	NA	TGTGCCAGCAGCCAGGGACAGGGAGCGGAGCCCCAGCATTTT	CASSQGQGAEPQHF
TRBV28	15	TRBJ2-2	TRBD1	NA	TGTGCCAGCAACCCACAGGGGCAGCGGACCGGGGAGCTGTTTTTT	CASNPQGQRTGELFF